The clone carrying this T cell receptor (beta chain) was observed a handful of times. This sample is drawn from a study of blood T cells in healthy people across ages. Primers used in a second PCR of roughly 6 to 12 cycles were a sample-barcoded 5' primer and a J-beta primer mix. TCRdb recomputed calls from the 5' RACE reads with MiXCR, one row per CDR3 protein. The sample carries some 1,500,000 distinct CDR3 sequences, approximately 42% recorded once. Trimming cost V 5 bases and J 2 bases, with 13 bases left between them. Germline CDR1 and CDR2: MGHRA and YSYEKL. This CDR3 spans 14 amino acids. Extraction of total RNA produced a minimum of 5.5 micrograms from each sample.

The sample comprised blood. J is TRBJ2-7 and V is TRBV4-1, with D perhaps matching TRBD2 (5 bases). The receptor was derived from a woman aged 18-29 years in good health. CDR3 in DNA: TGCGCCAGCAGCGTTACTAGTCACCCCTACGAGCAGTACTTC. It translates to CASSVTSHPYEQYF.